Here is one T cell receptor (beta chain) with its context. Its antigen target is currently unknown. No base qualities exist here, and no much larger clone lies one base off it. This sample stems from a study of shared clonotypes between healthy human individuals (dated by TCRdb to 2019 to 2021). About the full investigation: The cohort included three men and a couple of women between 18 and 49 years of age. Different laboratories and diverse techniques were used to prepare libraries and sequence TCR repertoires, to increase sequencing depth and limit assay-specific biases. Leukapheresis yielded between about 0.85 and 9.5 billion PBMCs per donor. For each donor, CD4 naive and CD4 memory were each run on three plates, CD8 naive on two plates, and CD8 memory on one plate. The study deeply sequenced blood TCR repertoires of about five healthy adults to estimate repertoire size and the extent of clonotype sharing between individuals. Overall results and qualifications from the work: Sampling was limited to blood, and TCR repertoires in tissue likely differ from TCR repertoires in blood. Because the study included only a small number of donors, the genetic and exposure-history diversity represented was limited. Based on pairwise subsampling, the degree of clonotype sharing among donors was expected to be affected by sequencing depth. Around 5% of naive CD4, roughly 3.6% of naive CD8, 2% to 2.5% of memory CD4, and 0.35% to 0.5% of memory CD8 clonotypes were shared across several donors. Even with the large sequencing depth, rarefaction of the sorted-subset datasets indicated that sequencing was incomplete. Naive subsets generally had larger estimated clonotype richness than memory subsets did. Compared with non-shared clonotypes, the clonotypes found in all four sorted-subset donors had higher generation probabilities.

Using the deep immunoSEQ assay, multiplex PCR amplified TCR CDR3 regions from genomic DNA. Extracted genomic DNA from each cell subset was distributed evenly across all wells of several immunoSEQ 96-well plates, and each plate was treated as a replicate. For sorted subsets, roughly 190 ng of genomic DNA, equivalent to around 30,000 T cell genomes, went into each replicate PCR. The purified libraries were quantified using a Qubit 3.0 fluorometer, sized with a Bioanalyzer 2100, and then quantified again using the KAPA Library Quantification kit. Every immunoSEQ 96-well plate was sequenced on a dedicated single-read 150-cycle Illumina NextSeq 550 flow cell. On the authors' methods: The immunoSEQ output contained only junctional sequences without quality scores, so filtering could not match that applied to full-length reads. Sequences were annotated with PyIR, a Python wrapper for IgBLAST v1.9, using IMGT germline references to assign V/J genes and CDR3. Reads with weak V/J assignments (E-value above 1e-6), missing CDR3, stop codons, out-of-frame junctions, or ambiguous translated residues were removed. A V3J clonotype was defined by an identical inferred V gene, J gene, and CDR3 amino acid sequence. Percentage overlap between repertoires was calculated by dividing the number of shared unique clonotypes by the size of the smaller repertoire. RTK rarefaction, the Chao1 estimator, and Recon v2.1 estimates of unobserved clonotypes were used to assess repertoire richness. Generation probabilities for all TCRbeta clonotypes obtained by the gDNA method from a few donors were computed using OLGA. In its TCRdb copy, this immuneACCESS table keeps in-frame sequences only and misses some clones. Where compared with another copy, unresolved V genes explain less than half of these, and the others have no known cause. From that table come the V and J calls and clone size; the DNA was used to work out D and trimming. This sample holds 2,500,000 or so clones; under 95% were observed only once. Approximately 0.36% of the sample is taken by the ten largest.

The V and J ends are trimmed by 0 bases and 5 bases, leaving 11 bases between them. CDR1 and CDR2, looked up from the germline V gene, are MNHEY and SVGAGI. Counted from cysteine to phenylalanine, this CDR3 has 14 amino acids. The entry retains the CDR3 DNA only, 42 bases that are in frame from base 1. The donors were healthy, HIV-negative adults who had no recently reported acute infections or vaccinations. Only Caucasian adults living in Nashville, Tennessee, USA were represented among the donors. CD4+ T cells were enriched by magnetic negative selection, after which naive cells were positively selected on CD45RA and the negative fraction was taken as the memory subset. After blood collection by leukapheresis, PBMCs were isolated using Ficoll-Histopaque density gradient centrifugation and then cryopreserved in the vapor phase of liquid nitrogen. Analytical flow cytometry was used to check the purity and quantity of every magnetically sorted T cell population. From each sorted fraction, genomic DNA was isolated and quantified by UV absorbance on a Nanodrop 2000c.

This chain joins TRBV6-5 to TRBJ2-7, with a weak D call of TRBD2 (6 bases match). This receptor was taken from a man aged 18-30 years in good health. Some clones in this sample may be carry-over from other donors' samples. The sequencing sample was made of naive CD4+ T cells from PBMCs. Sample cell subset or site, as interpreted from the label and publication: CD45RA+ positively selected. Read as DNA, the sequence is TGTGCCAGCAGTTACTCGGGCAGGGAGGACGAGCAGTACTTC. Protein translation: CASSYSGREDEQYF.